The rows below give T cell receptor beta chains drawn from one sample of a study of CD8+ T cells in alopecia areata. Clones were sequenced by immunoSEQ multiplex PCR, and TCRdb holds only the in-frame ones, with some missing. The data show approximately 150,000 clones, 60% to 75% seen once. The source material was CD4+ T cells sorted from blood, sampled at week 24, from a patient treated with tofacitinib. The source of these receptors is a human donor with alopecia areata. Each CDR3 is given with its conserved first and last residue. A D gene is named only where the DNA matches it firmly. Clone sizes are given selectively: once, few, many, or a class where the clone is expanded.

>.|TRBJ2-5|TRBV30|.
CAWSLEETQYF
TGTGCCTGGAGTCTGGAAGAGACCCAGTACTTC
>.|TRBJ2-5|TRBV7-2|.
CASSPSETQYF
TGTGCCAGCAGCCCCAGCGAGACCCAGTACTTC
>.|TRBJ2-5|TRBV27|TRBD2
CASSRGGETQYF
TGTGCCAGCAGTCGGGGAGGGGAGACCCAGTACTTC
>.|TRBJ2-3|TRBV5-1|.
CASSLAQDTQYF
TGCGCCAGCAGCTTGGCCCAGGATACGCAGTATTTT
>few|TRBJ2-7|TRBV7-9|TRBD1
CASRRTSGQGYGEQYF
TGTGCCAGCCGGAGGACCTCGGGACAGGGGTATGGCGAGCAGTACTTC
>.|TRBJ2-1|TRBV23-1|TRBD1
CASSQSRWGTGRYNEQFF
TGCGCCAGCAGTCAATCGAGGTGGGGGACAGGGCGTTACAATGAGCAGTTCTTC
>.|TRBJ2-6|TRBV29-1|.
CSVMSSGANVLTF
TGCAGCGTTATGAGCTCTGGGGCCAACGTCCTGACTTTC
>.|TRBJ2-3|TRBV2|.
CASRETSPGDTQYF
TGTGCCAGCAGGGAAACTAGTCCCGGAGATACGCAGTATTTT
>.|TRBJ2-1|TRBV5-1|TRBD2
CASSLEGGGQFF
TGCGCCAGCAGCTTGGAAGGCGGGGGGCAGTTCTTC
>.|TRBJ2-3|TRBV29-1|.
CSVEKGGSSTDTQYF
TGCAGCGTTGAAAAAGGAGGATCTAGCACAGATACGCAGTATTTT
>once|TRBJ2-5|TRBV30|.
CAWSRSGSQETQYF
TGTGCCTGGAGTCGTAGCGGCTCCCAAGAGACCCAGTACTTC
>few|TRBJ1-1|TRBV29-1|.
CSVDWAFAGANTEAFF
TGCAGCGTTGATTGGGCGTTTGCGGGAGCGAACACTGAAGCTTTCTTT
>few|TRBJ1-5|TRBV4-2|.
CASSRGRDGNQPQHF
TGTGCCAGCAGCCGGGGCCGGGACGGCAATCAGCCCCAGCATTTT
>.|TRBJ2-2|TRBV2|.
CASRAGTVPGELFF
TGTGCCAGCAGGGCGGGGACAGTACCCGGGGAGCTGTTTTTT
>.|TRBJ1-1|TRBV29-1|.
CSVATIGGTEAFF
TGCAGCGTGGCCACCATAGGAGGGACTGAAGCTTTCTTT
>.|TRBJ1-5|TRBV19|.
CASKGRAQNSNQPQHF
TGTGCCAGTAAGGGCAGGGCACAAAATAGCAATCAGCCCCAGCATTTT
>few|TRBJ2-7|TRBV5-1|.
CASSPVDRGYEQYF
TGCGCCAGCAGCCCGGTGGACAGAGGCTACGAGCAGTACTTC
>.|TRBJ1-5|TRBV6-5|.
CASSNGVRNQPQHF
TGTGCCAGCAGCAACGGGGTTCGCAATCAGCCCCAGCATTTT
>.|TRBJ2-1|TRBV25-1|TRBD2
CASSESRGGQNNEQFF
TGTGCCAGCAGTGAATCCCGCGGGGGGCAAAACAATGAGCAGTTCTTC
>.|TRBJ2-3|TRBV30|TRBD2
CAWSVWSGVANTQYF
TGTGCCTGGAGTGTTTGGAGCGGGGTGGCGAATACGCAGTATTTT
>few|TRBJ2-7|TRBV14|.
CASSPLGGAGEQYF
TGTGCCAGCAGCCCACTGGGGGGGGCCGGCGAGCAGTACTTC
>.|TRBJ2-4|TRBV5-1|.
CASAPGAGQNIQYF
TGCGCCAGCGCCCCAGGGGCAGGGCAAAACATTCAGTACTTC
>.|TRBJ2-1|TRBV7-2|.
CASSPPGLAYNEQFF
TGTGCCAGCAGCCCTCCGGGACTGGCCTACAATGAGCAGTTCTTC
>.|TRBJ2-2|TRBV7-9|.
CASSSQTQPTGELFF
TGTGCCAGCAGCTCCCAGACCCAACCCACCGGGGAGCTGTTTTTT
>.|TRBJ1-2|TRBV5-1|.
CASSLNGEAGGGYTF
TGCGCCAGCAGCTTGAACGGGGAAGCGGGAGGAGGCTACACCTTC
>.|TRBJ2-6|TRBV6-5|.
CASSTDSGANVLTF
TGTGCCAGCAGCACAGACTCTGGGGCCAACGTCCTGACTTTC
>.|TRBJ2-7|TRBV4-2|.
CASSQTGHPDYEQYF
TGTGCCAGCAGCCAAACTGGGCACCCAGACTACGAGCAGTACTTC
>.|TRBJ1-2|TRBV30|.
CAWSDSGVYGYTF
TGTGCCTGGAGTGATTCCGGGGTCTATGGCTACACCTTC
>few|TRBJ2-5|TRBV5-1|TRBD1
CASSSGTAQETQYF
TGCGCCAGCAGCTCCGGGACAGCCCAAGAGACCCAGTACTTC
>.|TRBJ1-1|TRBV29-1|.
CSVATLVSTEAFF
TGCAGCGTTGCTACACTGGTGAGCACTGAAGCTTTCTTT
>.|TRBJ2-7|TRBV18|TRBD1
CASSPSRTGLSSYEQYF
TGTGCCAGCTCACCATCCCGGACAGGCTTAAGCTCCTACGAGCAGTACTTC